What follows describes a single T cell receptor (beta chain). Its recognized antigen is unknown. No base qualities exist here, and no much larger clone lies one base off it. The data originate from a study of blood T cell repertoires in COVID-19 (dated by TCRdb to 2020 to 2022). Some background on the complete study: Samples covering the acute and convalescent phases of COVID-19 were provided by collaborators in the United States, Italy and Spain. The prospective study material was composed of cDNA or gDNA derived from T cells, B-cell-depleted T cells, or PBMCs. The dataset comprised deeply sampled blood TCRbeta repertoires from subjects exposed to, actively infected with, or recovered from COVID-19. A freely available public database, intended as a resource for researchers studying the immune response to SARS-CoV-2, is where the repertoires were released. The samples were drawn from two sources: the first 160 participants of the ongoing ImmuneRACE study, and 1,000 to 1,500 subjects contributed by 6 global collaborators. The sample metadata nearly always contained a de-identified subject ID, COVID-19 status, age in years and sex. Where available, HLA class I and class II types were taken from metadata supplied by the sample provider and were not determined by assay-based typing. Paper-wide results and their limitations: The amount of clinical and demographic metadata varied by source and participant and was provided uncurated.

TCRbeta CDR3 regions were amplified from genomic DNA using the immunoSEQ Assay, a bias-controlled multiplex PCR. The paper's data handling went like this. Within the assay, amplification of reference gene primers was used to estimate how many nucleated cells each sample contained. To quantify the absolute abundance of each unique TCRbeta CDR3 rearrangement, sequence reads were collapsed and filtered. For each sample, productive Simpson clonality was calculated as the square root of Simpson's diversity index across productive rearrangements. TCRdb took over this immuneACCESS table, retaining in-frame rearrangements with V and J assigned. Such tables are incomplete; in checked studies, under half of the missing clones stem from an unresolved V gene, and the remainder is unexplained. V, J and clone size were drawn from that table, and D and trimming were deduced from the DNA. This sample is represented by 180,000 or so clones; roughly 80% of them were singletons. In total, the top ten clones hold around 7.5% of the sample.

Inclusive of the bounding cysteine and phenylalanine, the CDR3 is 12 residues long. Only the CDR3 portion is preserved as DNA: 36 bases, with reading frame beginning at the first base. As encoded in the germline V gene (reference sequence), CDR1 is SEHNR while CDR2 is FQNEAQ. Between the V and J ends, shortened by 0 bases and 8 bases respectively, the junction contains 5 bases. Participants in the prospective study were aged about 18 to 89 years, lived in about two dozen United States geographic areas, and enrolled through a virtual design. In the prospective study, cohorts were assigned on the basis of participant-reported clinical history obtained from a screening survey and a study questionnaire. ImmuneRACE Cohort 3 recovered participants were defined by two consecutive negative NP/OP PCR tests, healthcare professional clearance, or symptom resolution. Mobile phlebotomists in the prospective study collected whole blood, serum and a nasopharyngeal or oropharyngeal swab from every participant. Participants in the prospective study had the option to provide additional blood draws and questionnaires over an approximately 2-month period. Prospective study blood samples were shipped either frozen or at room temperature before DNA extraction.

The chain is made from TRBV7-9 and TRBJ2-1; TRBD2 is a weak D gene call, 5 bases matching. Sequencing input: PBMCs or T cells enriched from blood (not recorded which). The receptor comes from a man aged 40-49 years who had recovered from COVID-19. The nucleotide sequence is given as TGTGCCAGCAGCTTAGCGCGGGATGAGCAGTTCTTC. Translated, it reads CASSLARDEQFF.